This entry lists 11 T cell receptor beta chains sequenced from one sample in a study of shared clonotypes between healthy human individuals (dated by TCRdb to 2019 to 2021). Library preparation employed the immunoSEQ multiplex PCR assay. Entries here come from immuneACCESS through TCRdb and include only in-frame sequences with V and J called. Some clones fail to appear in such tables; in the studies checked, an unresolved V gene covers under half of the shortfall, and the cause of the remainder is unknown. The sample table contains more than 2,000,000 clones; only one count was recorded for about 92% of them. The top ten clonotypes cover about 0.13% of the sample. The sample was naive CD4+ T cells sorted from blood. The cell subset or site label corresponds to: CD45RA+ positively selected. All receptors derive from a young man in good health.

The rearrangement links TRBV19 to TRBJ2-3, with 9 bases matching TRBD2. V lost 4 bases to trimming and J lost 4 bases; unmatched junction nucleotides: 9. The CDR3 has 16 residues. The V gene's germline CDR1 is LNHDA and CDR2 SQIVND (reference sequence). The CDR3 DNA reads TGTGCCAGTAGTACCTTAGCGGGAGAACGCGCAGATACGCAGTATTTT. Translated: CASSTLAGERADTQYF.

This chain joins TRBV5-1 and TRBJ2-5, with TRBD1 identical over 7 bases. CDR1 is SGHRS and CDR2 is YFSETQ in the germline V gene. The CDR3 spans 15 residues. V trimming: 4 bases; J trimming: 5 bases; junction bases outside the gene matches: 11. In DNA form, the CDR3 reads TGCGCCAGCAGCACTCGTCCCCAGGGGGTGGAGACCCAGTACTTC. It yields the protein CASSTRPQGVETQYF.

This clone was observed a single time. The J gene is TRBJ2-7, the V gene TRBV20-1; D not resolved. Looked up from germline, CDR1 is DFQATT and CDR2 is SNEGSKA (reference sequence). The V and J ends lost 4 bases and 10 bases respectively, with 11 bases between them. The CDR3 sequence is 10 residues long. DNA for the CDR3: TGCAGTGCTAAGGAGAACGCCCAGTACTTC. It codes for CSAKENAQYF.

The chain uses TRBV7-9 and TRBJ1-4; D remains unclear. V lost 6 bases and J lost 8, with 19 bases in between. This CDR3 spans 15 amino acids. Looked up from germline, CDR1 is SEHNR and CDR2 is FQNEAQ (reference sequence). This chain's CDR3 is CASRSGVRGTEKLFF. As DNA, the CDR3 is TGTGCCAGCAGGTCCGGAGTTCGGGGAACCGAAAAACTGTTTTTT.

V is TRBV28 and J is TRBJ1-2; 7 nucleotides match TRBD1. The CDR3 covers 15 residues. Trimming at V came to 6 bases and at J to 4 bases, leaving 11 bases not matched to a gene. The V gene's germline CDR1 is MDHEN and CDR2 SYDVKM. The CDR3 DNA reads TGTGCCAGCAGCCCTTCGAAGACAGGGATCTATGGCTACACCTTC. It codes for CASSPSKTGIYGYTF.

This clone was recorded once. The V and J genes are TRBV2 and TRBJ2-6; D unclear. Germline V gene sequence: CDR1 SNHLY, CDR2 FYNNEI. The CDR3 extends over 17 amino acids. V lost 4 bases to trimming and J lost 3 bases, with 16 bases between them. CDR3 DNA sequence: TGTGCCAGCAGTGCTCCCGCTGTAGCCGGTGGGGCCAACGTCCTGACTTTC. This sequence encodes CASSAPAVAGGANVLTF.

The chain joins TRBV5-1 to TRBJ2-2; 8 nucleotides align to TRBD1. This CDR3 is built from 16 residues. Germline CDR1 reads SGHRS; CDR2 reads YFSETQ. The ends lost 0 bases at V and 4 bases at J; junction bases unmatched: 5. CDR3 protein: CASSLVGTGPTGELFF. The CDR3 nucleotides are TGCGCCAGCAGCTTGGTGGGGACAGGTCCCACCGGGGAGCTGTTTTTT.

The chain is built from TRBV15 and TRBJ2-7; 7 bases match TRBD1. From germline, CDR1 is LNHNV and CDR2 YYDKDF (reference sequence). The V and J ends lost 3 bases and 1 base, in that order; junction bases with no gene match: 6. The CDR3 covers 15 residues. In DNA form, the CDR3 reads TGTGCCACCAGCAGCTACAGGGGCCAGTCCTACGAGCAGTACTTC. Translating gives CATSSYRGQSYEQYF. The full variable domain, in which reference TRBV15 and TRBJ2-7 provide the parts outside the CDR3, is DAMVIQNPRYQVTQFGKPVTLSCSQTLNHNVMYWYQQKSSQAPKLLFHYYDKDFNNEADTPDNFQSRRPNTSFCFLDIRSPGLGDTAMYLCATSSYRGQSYEQYFGPGTRLTVT.

The sample holds one count of this clone. The chain recombines TRBV9 with TRBJ2-5; perhaps D is TRBD1 or TRBD2 (5 bases each). Trimming took 1 base from V and 9 from J, leaving 22 bases between them. CDR3 length: 16 amino acids. Germline CDR1 reads SGDLS; CDR2 reads YYNGEE. The CDR3 DNA reads as TGTGCCAGCAGCGTAAGCCCGGACTGGGTTTTGGGGGCCCAGTACTTC. Its translation: CASSVSPDWVLGAQYF.

The V gene is TRBV5-6, the J gene TRBJ2-2, with 12 bases identical to TRBD1. CDR1 and CDR2 (germline): SGHDT, YYEEEE. This CDR3 contains 17 residues. V shed 4 bases and J 6 bases; nucleotides not matched to a gene: 10. CDR3 sequence: CASSEIAGTGGPGELFF. For the CDR3, the DNA is TGTGCCAGCAGCGAAATAGCTGGGACAGGGGGCCCCGGGGAGCTGTTTTTT.

This sequence joins TRBV5-4 and TRBJ2-7, with D tentatively TRBD1 (6 bases). CDR1 and CDR2 (germline): SGHNT, YYREEE (reference sequence). The CDR3 loop spans 13 amino acids. V lost 4 bases to trimming and J lost 0 bases, with 8 bases between them. The CDR3 bases are TGTGCCAGCAGCGACAGGTCCTCCTACGAGCAGTACTTC. This codes for CASSDRSSYEQYF.